The sequence of this TCR beta chain was determined in a study of CD8 T cells in ankylosing spondylitis (dated by TCRdb to about 2017). Looking at the study overall: The study profiled T cell receptor beta repertoires in healthy donors and ankylosing spondylitis patients to find disease-linked TCR variants. In total, the full study cohort was made up of 100 to 140 healthy donors and roughly 27 ankylosing spondylitis patients. Peripheral blood samples were taken, and synovial fluid was additionally collected from ankylosing spondylitis patients. What the authors observed across the whole study: Some TCR beta motif variants had previously been reported in synovial fluid and blood of reactive arthritis patients, which suggested common disease-initiation mechanisms. A TCR beta motif of several highly homologous amino acid variants appeared characteristic of blood from ankylosing spondylitis patients. Significant enrichment of the disease-linked clones was reported in matched synovial fluid samples from ankylosing spondylitis patients. The disease-linked clones had a CD8+ phenotype and were found at relatively low frequencies in peripheral blood.

In regard to this clonotype: Its antigen is unknown. No base quality information exists; no much larger clone differs at one position.

The CDR3 holds 14 amino acids from the cysteine to the phenylalanine. Left in the record is the CDR3 DNA by itself, 42 bases read in frame from the first base. CDR1 and CDR2, per the germline V gene, are SGHVS and FQNEAQ. Deletion took 8 bases off V and 0 bases off J, with a span of 12 bases between the germline ends. The instrument was an Illumina HiSeq 2500. TCR beta libraries were prepared by quantitative 5'-RACE with molecular barcodes. The paper's data handling went like this. To identify disease-linked TCR variants, a new computational method was used, one built on a probabilistic model of VDJ rearrangement. The raw public data were reprocessed by TCRdb itself: fastp quality trimming at Q25, MiXCR clonotype calling, in-frame beta chains only. A single entry per CDR3 protein holds the most common genes and DNA from its merged rows. In this record, the V and J calls reflect TCRdb's handling and not the investigators' own analysis. The sample yields roughly 450,000 distinct CDR3 sequences; roughly 26% were counted once. The top ten hold 0.89% of the sample.

Sequences were obtained from blood, either unsorted or a sorted T cell fraction (not recorded which). The sequence derives from a male donor with ankylosing spondylitis. The rearrangement joined TRBV7-8 to TRBJ2-3; the D gene is not confidently resolved. The base sequence is TGTGCCAGCGGCCCGGGTTTGAGCACAGATACGCAGTATTTT. This codes for CASGPGLSTDTQYF. With all but the CDR3 taken from the reference TRBV7-8 and TRBJ2-3 genes, the full variable domain is: GAGVSQSPRYKVAKRGQDVALRCDPISGHVSLFWYQQALGQGPEFLTYFQNEAQLDKSGLPSDRFFAERPEGSVSTLKIQRTQQEDSAVYLCASGPGLSTDTQYFGPGTRLTVL.